The 15 T cell receptor beta chains in this list originate from one sample, sequenced in a study of response to subunit inactivated influenza vaccine. TCRdb recomputed calls from the RT-PCR reads with MiXCR, one row per CDR3 protein. The sample has some 520,000 distinct CDR3 sequences, 16% seen once. The sample in question was CD4+ T cells sorted from PBMCs, obtained around 2 years after vaccination. The receptors come from a man between 50 and 69 years old who received an inactivated influenza vaccine.

The rearrangement links TRBV27 to TRBJ2-1, with 8 bases identical to TRBD2. Germline V gene lookup returns CDR1 MNHEY and CDR2 SMNVEV (reference sequence). This CDR3 contains 15 residues. The junction had 12 bases not matched to a gene; V was cut back by 5 bases and J by 9 bases. CDR3 nucleotides: TGTGCCAGCAGTCCACTGCCGGGACTAGAAGGTGAGCAGTTCTTC. It translates to CASSPLPGLEGEQFF.

The rearrangement links TRBV28 to TRBJ2-4, with D possibly being TRBD1 or TRBD2 (5 bases each). Trimming left V 6 bases short and J 11 bases short, with 14 bases between. Looked up from germline, CDR1 is MDHEN and CDR2 is SYDVKM. The CDR3 contains 12 residues. CDR3 nucleotides: TGTGCCAGCAGGGGGGTAGGACCCCTTCAGTACTTC. Encoded protein: CASRGVGPLQYF. Using reference TRBV28 and TRBJ2-4 for the parts outside the CDR3, the full variable domain is DVKVTQSSRYLVKRTGEKVFLECVQDMDHENMFWYRQDPGLGLRLIYFSYDVKMKEKGDIPEGYSVSREKKERFSLILESASTNQTSMYLCASRGVGPLQYFGAGTRLSVL.

A few counts support this clonotype. The chain carries TRBV7-2 and TRBJ2-1; D gene unclear. The CDR3 sequence is 14 residues long. Germline loops: CDR1 SGHTA, CDR2 FQGNSA. V shed 5 bases and J shed 7 bases, with 15 bases lying between them. CDR3 region: CASSVSFARNEQFF. CDR3 sequence (DNA): TGTGCCAGCAGCGTGTCATTTGCTAGGAATGAGCAGTTCTTC.

The V call is TRBV12-3 or TRBV12-4, the J call TRBJ2-4; 8 positions agree with TRBD1. The ends lost 5 bases at V and 3 bases at J; junction bases unmatched: 6. The CDR3 is 15 residues long. CDR3 bases: TGTGCCAGCAGTCAGGGGGCTGGCGGCAAAAACATTCAGTACTTC. This translates into CASSQGAGGKNIQYF.

This clonotype has just a few counts. V usage is TRBV2 and J usage is TRBJ2-7, with D unclear. Between the trimmed V and J ends, which lost 6 bases and 3 bases, there was a span of 9 bases. The CDR3 runs to 12 residues. Germline V gene data show CDR1 as SNHLY and CDR2 as FYNNEI. In DNA, the CDR3 is TGTGCCAGCAGGGCGGTAGACTACGAGCAGTACTTC. Translating it yields CASRAVDYEQYF.

This clonotype has only a few counts. The V call is TRBV20-1, the J call TRBJ2-3; tentatively, D is TRBD1 (5 bases). This CDR3 region has 17 residues. Germline loops: CDR1 DFQATT, CDR2 SNEGSKA (reference sequence). The V gene lost 6 bases and the J gene lost 4 bases, with 26 bases spanning the gap. The CDR3 loop reads CSANNPRSLMGPDTQYF. Written as DNA, the CDR3 is TGCAGTGCCAATAACCCACGAAGTCTAATGGGGCCAGATACGCAGTATTTT.

This clonotype was recorded many times. The V call is TRBV6-5, the J call TRBJ2-7, with a tentative D call TRBD2 (6 bases). Germline V lookup: CDR1 MNHEY, CDR2 SVGAGI. V shed 2 bases and J shed 1 base, with 9 bases lying between them. This CDR3 is built from 14 residues. The CDR3 nucleotides read TGTGCCAGCAGTTACAGGGGAGGTTCCTACGAGCAGTACTTC. Protein product: CASSYRGGSYEQYF.

This clonotype turned up a few times. The chain is built from TRBV20-1 and TRBJ1-1; 8 bases match TRBD1. With 4 bases clipped from V and 4 bases from J, the junction kept 8 bases outside the gene matches. This CDR3 contains 14 residues. Germline CDR1 reads DFQATT; CDR2 reads SNEGSKA (reference sequence). This CDR3 is CSAIGQGGGTEAFF. The CDR3 region has the DNA TGCAGTGCTATCGGACAGGGTGGTGGCACTGAAGCTTTCTTT.

The CDR3, as DNA: TGCGCCAGCAGCTTGACCGTCGGGACAGGGGGCTACGAGCAGTACTTC. It specifies CASSLTVGTGGYEQYF. The V call is TRBV5-1, the J call TRBJ2-7; TRBD1 agrees at 11 bases. The CDR3 totals 16 residues. Germline values: CDR1 SGHRS, CDR2 YFSETQ. After removal of 1 base from V and 3 bases from J, the junction contained 6 bases not matched to a gene.

The sample holds one count of this clonotype. A much larger clone differs by one base, so this may be a read error. V gene TRBV20-1 combines with J gene TRBJ2-4; 11 nucleotides agree with TRBD2. Germline lookup yields CDR1 DFQATT and CDR2 SNEGSKA (reference sequence). The CDR3 totals 15 residues. The CDR3: CSAASGGLAKNIKYF. DNA for the CDR3: TGCAGTGCGGCTAGCGGGGGGTTAGCCAAAAACATTAAGTACTTC.

The chain combines TRBV11-2 with TRBJ2-7, with 13 bases lining up with TRBD2. Germline-derived CDR1 and CDR2 are SGHAT and FQNNGV. V was clipped by 6 bases and J by 1 base; unmatched bases: 12. There are 18 residues in the CDR3. The CDR3 here is CASSYWTSGSIRSYEQYF. The CDR3 DNA reads as TGTGCCAGCAGTTACTGGACTAGCGGGAGTATTAGATCCTACGAGCAGTACTTC. The full variable domain, in which reference TRBV11-2 and TRBJ2-7 provide the parts outside the CDR3, is EAGVAQSPRYKIIEKRQSVAFWCNPISGHATLYWYQQILGQGPKLLIQFQNNGVVDDSQLPKDRFSAERLKGVDSTLKIQPAKLEDSAVYLCASSYWTSGSIRSYEQYFGPGTRLTVT.

As for this clonotype: Germline and junction disagree at one end, which may indicate a read error. The rearrangement joins TRBV12-3 or TRBV12-4 to TRBJ2-7, with D perhaps matching TRBD1 (5 bases). This CDR3 spans 14 amino acids. The CDR3 protein is CSSSLSQGAGEQYF. In nucleotides, the CDR3 is TGTTCCAGCAGTTTGTCACAAGGGGCAGGCGAGCAGTACTTC.

This chain uses TRBV7-2 with TRBJ1-2; tentative D call: TRBD1 (5 bases). CDR1 SGHTA and CDR2 FQGNSA come from the germline V gene. Trimming shortened V by 1 base and J by 4 bases, and 13 bases separated the two germline ends. This CDR3 contains 15 residues. Here the CDR3 DNA reads TGTGCCAGCAGCTTAGGGGACCCTAGGACCTATGGCTACACCTTC. Translated, it gives CASSLGDPRTYGYTF.

This clonotype was recorded many times. The rearrangement joins TRBV4-2 to TRBJ2-5, with 12 bases matching TRBD2. Per germline, CDR1 LGHNA and CDR2 YNFKEQ. V shed 2 bases and J 5 bases; nucleotides not matched to a gene: 0. The CDR3 runs 14 residues. CDR3 residues: CASSQLAGGETQYF. In DNA form, the CDR3 reads TGTGCCAGCAGCCAACTAGCGGGAGGGGAGACCCAGTACTTC.

There are a few counts of this clonotype. The rearrangement links TRBV18 to TRBJ2-3; D not resolved. The CDR3 covers 15 residues. V was trimmed by 3 bases and J by 3 bases, leaving 13 bases between them. Germline values: CDR1 KGHSH, CDR2 LQKENI. Here the CDR3 reads CASSPARQSTDTQYF. DNA of the CDR3: TGTGCCAGCTCACCTGCTCGGCAAAGTACAGATACGCAGTATTTT.